This T cell receptor (beta chain) came from a study of T cell responses to AZD1222 COVID-19 vaccine. The study, taken as a whole, reports: Following two doses of AZD1222, Spike-specific TCR breadth and depth rose.

V dropped 0 bases and J dropped 3; count of bases not matched to a gene: 4. The CDR3 contains 15 residues. CDR1 is MNHEY, CDR2 SVGEGT, per germline. Worth noting for this clone: Its target is unknown.

Some clones are missing from TCRdb's copy, which holds only in-frame ones; the method was immunoSEQ multiplex PCR. The table lists 70,000 to 95,000 clones, approximately 91% of them singletons. Material: peripheral blood, obtained 28 days after the second AZD1222 dose. J is TRBJ2-7 and V is TRBV6-2 or TRBV6-3, with 8 bases fitting TRBD2. The clonotype was recovered from an adult who received the AZD1222 COVID-19 vaccine. The CDR3: CASSYSAGGGYEQYF. The CDR3 bases are TGTGCCAGCAGTTACTCGGCGGGAGGTGGCTACGAGCAGTACTTC.